This is a list of T cell receptor beta chains from one sample in a study of blood T cell repertoires in COVID-19. Assay: immunoSEQ multiplex PCR; the TCRdb copy retains only in-frame clones and omits some. The table includes nearly 200,000 clones, roughly 81% detected once. Specimen: peripheral blood. The receptors were sampled from a woman in her seventies with active or convalescent COVID-19. The CDR3 runs from the conserved cysteine through the conserved F or W.

v_call	cdr3_aa
TRBV28	CASSIGTSFTDTQYF
TRBV9	CASSESGRGNEQFF
TRBV28	CASSSWTLNTEAFF
TRBV7-3	CASSLRPGPDTQYF
TRBV6-6	CASRIITGSMNTEAFF
TRBV15	CATSLTSGAYEQYF
TRBV3-1/TRBV3-2	CASSPRDRSNTGELFF
TRBV3-1/TRBV3-2	CASSSPTDTQYF
TRBV7-9	CASSNRDRGREQYF
TRBV7-9	CASSLDLLAGYNEQFF
TRBV15	CATRSSRVTYEQYF
TRBV5-1	CASSLRTGGVGQETQYF
TRBV5-4	CASSLGRQGGGEKLFF
TRBV7-9	CASSYGLAGGAETQYF
TRBV6-6	CASSRTTGLARRKTQYF
TRBV7-3	CASSYGLARRNTGELFF
TRBV6-4	CASSAEASSYEQYF
TRBV14	CASARGLAETQYF
TRBV18	CASSKGQNSYEQYF
TRBV27	CASSLTVNTEAFF
TRBV19	CASTRSGSSNEQFF
TRBV9	CASSPQFSGANVLTF
TRBV7-9	CASSFHFTGLGEKLFF
TRBV5-1	CASSRSVPGQGRVYEQYF
TRBV9	CASSVGGGKLPYNEQFF
TRBV27	CASSDRENTEAFF
TRBV6-1	CASSERPDSRYYGYTF
TRBV30	CAWKLQGAEKLFF
TRBV4-1	CASSQPLAGAKNVLTF
TRBV4-1	CASSQGNNEQYF
TRBV28	CASRHLETQYF
TRBV29-1	CSVSQGADEQYF
TRBV18	CASSRSDEKLFF
TRBV21-1	CASSPPGHISNQPQHF
TRBV6-5	CASSLNRGGSYTF
TRBV6-7	CANPGLAGLSYNEQFF
TRBV5-6	CASSEGSPDTQYF
TRBV9	CASSPPGGLASAGELFF
TRBV18	CASSPGVAGGYEQYF
TRBV5-1	CASSTFGQSGANVLTF
TRBV2	CASGDGTGVNEQYF